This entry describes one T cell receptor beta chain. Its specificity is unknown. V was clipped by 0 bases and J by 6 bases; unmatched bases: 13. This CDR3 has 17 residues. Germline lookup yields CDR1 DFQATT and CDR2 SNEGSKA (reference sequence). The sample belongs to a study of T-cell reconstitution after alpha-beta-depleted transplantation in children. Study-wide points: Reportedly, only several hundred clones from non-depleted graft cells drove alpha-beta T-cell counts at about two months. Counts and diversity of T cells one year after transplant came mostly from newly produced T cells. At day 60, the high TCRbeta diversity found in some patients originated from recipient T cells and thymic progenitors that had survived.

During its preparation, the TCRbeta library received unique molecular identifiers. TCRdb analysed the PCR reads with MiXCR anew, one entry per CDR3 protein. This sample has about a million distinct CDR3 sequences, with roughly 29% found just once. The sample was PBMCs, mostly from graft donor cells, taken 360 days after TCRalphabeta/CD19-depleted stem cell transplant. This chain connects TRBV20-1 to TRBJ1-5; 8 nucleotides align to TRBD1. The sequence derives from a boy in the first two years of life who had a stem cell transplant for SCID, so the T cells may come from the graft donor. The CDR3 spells CSARDKVRGQGRQPQHF. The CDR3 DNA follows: TGCAGTGCTAGAGATAAGGTTCGCGGACAGGGACGTCAGCCCCAGCATTTT.